This TCR beta chain was documented in a study of glioma-infiltrating T cells. The germline gives CDR1 SGHTA, CDR2 FQGNSA. The CDR3 runs 14 residues. V was pared by 5 bases and J by 11 bases, with 11 bases of the junction left unmatched. Using RNA template, CDR3s of TCR alpha and beta were amplified with iRepertoire arm-PCR. MiXCR, run by TCRdb on the multiplex PCR reads, gives a single entry per CDR3 protein. In the table there are approximately 140,000 distinct CDR3 sequences, about 22% of which are singletons. This clonotype was detected ten times or more. The V and J genes are TRBV7-2 and TRBJ1-5; 8 bases are shared with TRBD1. The source is a human donor with low-grade glioma or glioblastoma, undergoing nonglioma brain surgery, or in good health (not recorded which). The sequencing sample was made of glioma tissue, nonneoplastic brain tissue, or PBMCs (not recorded which). CDR3 DNA: TGTGCCAGCAGCCCCGGACAGGGCCAGGGAGCCCAGCATTTT. Protein: CASSPGQGQGAQHF.